This TCR beta chain was observed in a study of shared clonotypes between healthy human individuals. The authors' processing: In the immunoSEQ data, sequences were junction-only and lacked quality scores, so filtering differed. Method: immunoSEQ multiplex PCR; TCRdb's copy keeps in-frame clones and lacks some. For V, J and clone size, that table is used; D and trimming come from the DNA. Of millions of clones in the sample, 85% to 95% were seen once. The naive CD8 fraction comprised CD45RO-negative cells positively selected for CCR7 and excluded terminally differentiated effector memory CD45RA+ cells. Study results and caveats: The small donor group covered limited genetic and exposure diversity. How much donors shared clonotypes was expected to be affected by sequencing depth.

To note about this clone: Antigen unknown. Other DNA sequences of this sample code for an identical CDR3.

Trimming took off 2 bases at V and 2 bases at J, with 7 bases between the two ends. Per the germline V gene, CDR1 is MDHEN and CDR2 is SYDVKM. CDR3 length: 13 amino acids. The sample consisted of naive CD8+ T cells from PBMCs. The genes are TRBV28 and TRBJ2-7; D remains unclear. The receptor was isolated from a man between 18 and 35 years old in good health. Some clones in this sample may be carry-over from other donors' samples. Here the CDR3 reads CASSLTEAYEQYF. Written as DNA, the CDR3 is TGTGCCAGCAGTTTAACAGAAGCCTACGAGCAGTACTTC.